Reported below is one TCR beta chain. The CDR3 runs 14 residues. With 0 bases clipped from V and 16 bases from J, the junction kept 11 bases outside the gene matches. Germline CDR1 and CDR2: WNHNN and SYGVQD (reference sequence). Sequencing used immunoSEQ multiplex PCR; TCRdb keeps in-frame clones, though not all of them. The sample lists some 1 million clones, around 76% occurring once. This sample is drawn from a study of shared clonotypes between healthy human individuals. Both subsets, CD45RA+ naive and CD45RA-negative memory, were split from the CD4+ cells. Sequenced input: memory CD4+ T cells sorted from blood. Subset denoted: CD45RA-negative fraction. The TCR was taken from a man in his late teens or twenties in good health. The chain couples TRBV10-1 to TRBJ2-1; 8 positions agree with TRBD2. The CDR3 is CASSESGGAGDKFF. The CDR3 nucleotides read TGCGCCAGCAGTGAGTCGGGCGGAGCGGGGGACAAATTCTTC.